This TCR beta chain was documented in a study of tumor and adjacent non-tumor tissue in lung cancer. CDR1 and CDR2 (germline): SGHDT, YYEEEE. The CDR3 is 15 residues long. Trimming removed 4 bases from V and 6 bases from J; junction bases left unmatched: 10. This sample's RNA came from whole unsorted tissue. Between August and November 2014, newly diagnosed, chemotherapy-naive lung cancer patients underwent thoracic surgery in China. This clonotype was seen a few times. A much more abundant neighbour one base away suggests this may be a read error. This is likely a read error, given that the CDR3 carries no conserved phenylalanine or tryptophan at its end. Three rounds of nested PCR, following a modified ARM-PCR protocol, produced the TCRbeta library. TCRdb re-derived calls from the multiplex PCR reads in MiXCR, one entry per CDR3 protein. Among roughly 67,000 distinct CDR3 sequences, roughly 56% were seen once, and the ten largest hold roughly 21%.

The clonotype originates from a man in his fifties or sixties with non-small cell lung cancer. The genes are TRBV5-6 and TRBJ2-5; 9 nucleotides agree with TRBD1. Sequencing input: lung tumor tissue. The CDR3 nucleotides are TGTGCCAGCAGCCTCACAGGGGGCGGCCGGCAGACCCAGTACCTC. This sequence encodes CASSLTGGGRQTQYL.